This T cell receptor beta chain was sequenced in a study of blood T cell repertoires in COVID-19. Recovered Cohort 3 donors showed two negative PCRs, clearance, or symptom resolution. Measured with immunoSEQ multiplex PCR; TCRdb has only the in-frame clones, and not every one. The data show fewer than 450,000 clones, with roughly 87% seen just once and 0.6% held by the top ten. Trimming shortened V by 7 bases and J by 0 bases, and 13 bases separated the two germline ends. This CDR3 is built from 15 residues. The V gene's germline CDR1 is LNHDA and CDR2 SQIVND (reference sequence). The gene calls are TRBV19 and TRBJ1-3; TRBD1 is a possible D gene (5 bases). The sequence came from a man aged 18 to 30 who had recovered from COVID-19. The sample was PBMCs or T cells enriched from blood (not recorded which). The chain's CDR3 is CASTFGHYSGNTIYF. CDR3 sequence (DNA): TGTGCCAGTACCTTCGGACATTACTCTGGAAACACCATATATTTT.